This TCR beta chain is from a study of CD4 and CD8 cells across lung adenocarcinoma regions. V was clipped by 0 bases and J by 5 bases, with 7 bases between them. There are 13 residues in the CDR3. This clonotype was seen ten or more times. TCRdb analysed the PCR reads with MiXCR anew, one entry per CDR3 protein. In the table there are about 8,400 distinct CDR3 sequences, roughly 54% of which are singletons. Donors had localized lung adenocarcinoma, a non-small cell lung cancer. The material sequenced was CD8+ T cells from the center of a lung tumor. The TCR was taken from a female donor with lung adenocarcinoma. The CD4 and CD8 labels of this study may be unreliable. The chain combines TRBV12-3 or TRBV12-4 with TRBJ2-5; D is uncertain. The CDR3 DNA is TGTGCCAGCAGTTTAGCTGGGATGGAGACCCAGTACTTC. Translation gives CASSLAGMETQYF.